These 21 T cell receptor beta chains share one sample of origin, sequenced in a study of shared clonotypes between healthy human individuals (dated by TCRdb to the early 2020s). Preparation of the library involved the immunoSEQ multiplex PCR assay. This is the immuneACCESS table as TCRdb keeps it, with only in-frame sequences that have V and J called. A part of the clones is gone; compared with another copy, unresolved V genes explain less than half, and the rest is unexplained. This sample is represented by 2,500,000 or so clones; around nine tenths of them were singletons. The ten most abundant clones make up around 0.14% of the sample. The specimen sequenced was naive CD4+ T cells sorted from blood. The cell subset or site label here, explained by the study, means: CD45RA+ positively selected. These receptors all stem from a young man in good health.

This chain links TRBV9 with TRBJ2-1; 10 nucleotides line up with TRBD2. Germline V gene data show CDR1 as SGDLS and CDR2 as YYNGEE. The length of the CDR3 is 17 residues. Trimming at V came to 1 base and at J to 0 bases, leaving 4 bases not matched to a gene. CDR3 protein: CASSVSGGAASYNEQFF. CDR3 sequence (DNA): TGTGCCAGCAGCGTAAGCGGGGGGGCCGCCTCCTACAATGAGCAGTTCTTC.

CDR3 nucleotide sequence: TGTGCCAGCAGCGCAAGGACTAGCGGGAGGGTCTCCTACGAGCAGTACTTC. Protein sequence: CASSARTSGRVSYEQYF. This chain links TRBV7-2 with TRBJ2-7, with 15 positions matching TRBD2. V gave up 5 bases and J gave up 0 bases; unmatched junction bases: 5. CDR1 SGHTA and CDR2 FQGNSA come from the germline V gene. The CDR3 length is 17 residues.

This sequence joins TRBV29-1 and TRBJ2-7; 9 nucleotides agree with TRBD1. From germline, CDR1 is SQVTM and CDR2 ANQGSEA. V shed 4 bases and J 5 bases; nucleotides not matched to a gene: 9. This CDR3 has 14 residues. CDR3 in DNA: TGCAGCGTTGCCTTACCCGGGACAGGGAACGAGCAGTACTTC. Translating gives CSVALPGTGNEQYF.

The V gene is TRBV19, the J gene TRBJ2-5, with D unclear. CDR3 length: 17 residues. The germline V gene has CDR1 LNHDA and CDR2 SQIVND (reference sequence). Trimming cost V 5 bases and J 2 bases, with 21 bases left between them. CDR3 sequence: CASSGAWQELWQETQYF. CDR3 DNA sequence: TGTGCCAGTAGTGGTGCGTGGCAGGAGCTGTGGCAAGAGACCCAGTACTTC.

This rearrangement joins TRBV18 to TRBJ1-6; D ambiguous. CDR1 KGHSH and CDR2 LQKENI come from the germline V gene. This CDR3 region has 14 residues. The germline V and J ends were trimmed by 0 bases and 11 bases, with 11 bases remaining between them. The CDR3 protein is CASSPPSLETPLHF. CDR3 DNA sequence: TGTGCCAGCTCACCACCATCCCTAGAAACACCCCTCCACTTT.

The CDR3 DNA is TGCGCCAGCAGCCAAGGGGAGCTCACAGATACGCAGTATTTT. Translating gives CASSQGELTDTQYF. The chain recombines TRBV4-1 with TRBJ2-3; D perhaps matches TRBD2 (5 bases). V lost 1 base and J lost 2, with 7 bases in between. CDR3 length: 14 amino acids. The V gene's germline CDR1 is MGHRA and CDR2 YSYEKL.

The genes are TRBV2 and TRBJ1-1; D not resolved. With 4 bases removed from V and 5 bases from J, the gap between germline ends came to 11 bases. Germline V gene sequence: CDR1 SNHLY, CDR2 FYNNEI. The CDR3 contains 13 residues. The CDR3 loop reads CASSGKRNTEAFF. CDR3 DNA sequence: TGTGCCAGCAGTGGAAAGAGAAATACTGAAGCTTTCTTT.

The chain couples TRBV5-1 to TRBJ1-5; D call uncertain. Trimming cost V 0 bases and J 6 bases, with 13 bases left between them. CDR3 length: 15 amino acids. From germline, CDR1 is SGHRS and CDR2 YFSETQ. The CDR3 loop reads CASSLEGLYGQPQHF. The DNA of the CDR3 is TGCGCCAGCAGCTTGGAGGGCCTTTACGGTCAGCCCCAGCATTTT.

The chain has TRBV10-3 and TRBJ2-2; tentative D call: TRBD1 (6 bases). Deletions cut 7 bases from V and 4 bases from J, with 10 bases between. The CDR3 has 13 amino acids. CDR1 is ENHRY and CDR2 is SYGVKD in the germline V gene. CDR3 protein: CAINTGSTGELFF. The DNA of the CDR3 is TGTGCCATCAACACAGGGTCCACCGGGGAGCTGTTTTTT.

V is TRBV28 and J is TRBJ1-1; 7 bases are shared with TRBD1. Looked up from germline, CDR1 is MDHEN and CDR2 is SYDVKM. Losses at the gene ends were 5 bases for V and 1 base for J; bases not matched to a gene: 10. This CDR3 region has 16 residues. CDR3 protein: CASSINPGQRNTEAFF. CDR3 nucleotide sequence: TGTGCCAGCAGTATAAACCCGGGACAGAGGAACACTGAAGCTTTCTTT.

In regard to this clone: The sample contains more than one DNA sequence encoding this CDR3. This chain joins TRBV7-2 and TRBJ2-7; no clear D. Trimming took 1 base from V and 4 from J, leaving 11 bases between them. The CDR3 runs to 14 residues. Per the germline V gene, CDR1 is SGHTA and CDR2 is FQGNSA. The chain's CDR3 is CASSLGRGRYEQYF. The CDR3 DNA reads TGTGCCAGCAGCTTAGGGCGAGGACGGTACGAGCAGTACTTC.

The chain employs TRBV30 and TRBJ1-6; unclear D gene. Between the trimmed V and J ends, which lost 2 bases and 6 bases, there was a span of 5 bases. CDR1 is GTSNPN, CDR2 SVGIG, per germline (reference sequence). The CDR3 runs 12 residues. CDR3 sequence reads: CAWSPGNSPLHF. For the CDR3, the DNA is TGTGCCTGGAGTCCCGGTAATTCACCCCTCCACTTT.

Regarding this clone: In the same sample, other DNA sequences code for this CDR3. The gene calls are TRBV28 and TRBJ1-5; D is ambiguous. This CDR3 comprises 13 residues. CDR1 MDHEN and CDR2 SYDVKM come from the germline V gene. Trimming took 3 bases from V and 0 from J, leaving 3 bases between them. In DNA form, the CDR3 reads TGTGCCAGCAGTTTCGGTAGCAATCAGCCCCAGCATTTT. As protein: CASSFGSNQPQHF.

The V gene is TRBV6-5, the J gene TRBJ1-6; TRBD1 matches at 8 bases. Per the germline V gene, CDR1 is MNHEY and CDR2 is SVGAGI. The ends lost 4 bases at V and 5 bases at J; junction bases unmatched: 7. The length of the CDR3 is 16 residues. The CDR3 DNA is TGTGCCAGCAGTTTGTATGGGACAGGAAATAATTCACCCCTCCACTTT. Its protein is CASSLYGTGNNSPLHF.

The genes are TRBV7-8 and TRBJ2-5; D may correspond to TRBD1 or TRBD2 (5 bases each). Deletions cut 1 base from V and 2 bases from J, with 14 bases between. Germline CDR1 and CDR2: SGHVS and FQNEAQ. This CDR3 comprises 16 residues. CDR3 sequence reads: CASSLVRGYGQETQYF. The CDR3 coding sequence is TGTGCCAGCAGCTTAGTGAGGGGATACGGGCAAGAGACCCAGTACTTC.

J is TRBJ2-7 and V is TRBV12-5, with unresolved D. This CDR3 has 12 residues. Trimming removed 1 base at V and 6 bases at J, with 7 bases between. Per the germline V gene, CDR1 is LGHNT and CDR2 is FRNRAP. CDR3 in amino acids: CASGLGAGEQYF. CDR3 nucleotides: TGTGCTAGTGGTTTGGGGGCCGGCGAGCAGTACTTC. The full variable domain, in which reference TRBV12-5 and TRBJ2-7 provide the parts outside the CDR3, is DARVTQTPRHKVTEMGQEVTMRCQPILGHNTVFWYRQTMMQGLELLAYFRNRAPLDDSGMPKDRFSAEMPDATLATLKIQPSEPRDSAVYFCASGLGAGEQYFGPGTRLTVT.

V usage is TRBV7-8 and J usage is TRBJ2-7; tentatively, D is TRBD1 or TRBD2 (5 bases each). This CDR3 contains 16 residues. CDR1 SGHVS and CDR2 FQNEAQ come from the germline V gene. V lost 1 base and J lost 1, with 14 bases in between. The CDR3 loop reads CASSLVVGTLSYEQYF. As DNA, the CDR3 is TGTGCCAGCAGCTTAGTGGTAGGGACCCTGTCCTACGAGCAGTACTTC.

Details on this clone: The same CDR3 can be traced to other DNA sequences in this sample. The chain employs TRBV6-5 and TRBJ2-2, with TRBD1 matching 7 bases. After removal of 2 bases from V and 2 bases from J, the junction contained 2 bases not matched to a gene. Per the germline V gene, CDR1 is MNHEY and CDR2 is SVGAGI. The CDR3 consists of 15 residues. The CDR3, as DNA: TGTGCCAGCAGTTACGGGACAGTTAACACCGGGGAGCTGTTTTTT. This sequence encodes CASSYGTVNTGELFF.

The chain is built from TRBV4-3 and TRBJ2-5, with 7 bases that match TRBD2. V shed 4 bases and J 5 bases; nucleotides not matched to a gene: 10. CDR1 and CDR2 from the germline V gene are LGHNA and YSLEER. CDR3 length equals 15 residues. The CDR3 reads CASSPTLAWGETQYF. Here the CDR3 DNA reads TGCGCCAGCAGCCCGACACTAGCGTGGGGGGAGACCCAGTACTTC.

This chain uses TRBV5-6 with TRBJ2-7; D is perhaps TRBD1 (6 bases). The germline V gene encodes CDR1 SGHDT and CDR2 YYEEEE. The CDR3 runs 17 residues. The V end was cut by 4 bases, the J end by 0 bases, with 20 bases between. The chain's CDR3 is CASSPTRGSYISYEQYF. CDR3 nucleotides: TGTGCCAGCAGCCCAACCAGGGGCAGCTATATCTCCTACGAGCAGTACTTC.

The chain is built from TRBV21-1 and TRBJ1-3. TRBV21-1 is reported as a pseudogene. The CDR3 is made up of 18 amino acids. The CDR3 DNA reads TGTGCCAGCAGCAAAGTTTCTCGTACTGGGAGCTCTGGAAACACCATATATTTT. Protein sequence: CASSKVSRTGSSGNTIYF.